This T cell receptor (beta chain) was captured in a study of shared clonotypes between healthy human individuals. Only in-frame clones appear in the TCRdb table, and some are missing; sequencing was by immunoSEQ multiplex PCR. The data show around 350,000 clones, around 70% seen once. This receptor was obtained from a man aged 25-40 years in good health. The sample taken for sequencing was memory CD4+ T cells sorted from blood. Described subset: CD45RA-negative fraction.

The CDR3 loop is CASSLSSSYEQYF. CDR3 DNA sequence: TGTGCCAGCAGCTTAAGCAGTAGCTACGAGCAGTACTTC. V gene TRBV7-2 combines with J gene TRBJ2-7; D unresolved. Trimming pared 2 bases from V and 3 bases from J, leaving 8 bases between. There are 13 residues in the CDR3. Germline assignment: CDR1 SGHTA and CDR2 FQGNSA. Together with reference TRBV7-2 and TRBJ2-7, the CDR3 gives the full variable domain: GAGVSQSPSNKVTEKGKDVELRCDPISGHTALYWYRQSLGQGLEFLIYFQGNSAPDKSGLPSDRFSAERTGGSVSTLTIQRTQQEDSAVYLCASSLSSSYEQYFGPGTRLTVT.